Reported below is one T cell receptor (beta chain). The source of the sample is a study of stem cell transplantation in POMP-related autoinflammatory disease. Overall study: Defective thymoproteasomes were hypothesized to impair CD8+ T-cell positive selection.

Generated by immunoSEQ multiplex PCR, the TCRdb table keeps only in-frame clones and is missing some. In the table there are 7,500 to 10,000 clones, 80% to 90% of which are singletons. Germline CDR1 reads MNHEY; CDR2 reads SMNVEV (reference sequence). Trimming took off 3 bases at V and 5 bases at J, with 8 bases between the two ends. There are 13 residues in the CDR3. The receptor's source is a human patient with POMP-related autoinflammation and immune dysregulation (PRAID). Part of the T cell pool may stem from the graft donor. Sample: CD8+ T cells from PBMCs, taken after stem cell transplantation. V gene TRBV27 combines with J gene TRBJ1-5, with D perhaps TRBD1 (5 bases). The CDR3 region is CASSFGGDQPQHF. The CDR3 DNA reads TGTGCCAGCAGTTTTGGGGGGGATCAGCCCCAGCATTTT.